This T cell receptor (beta chain) came from a study of T cell changes during pregnancy in multiple sclerosis. This clone was detected once. Germline assignment: CDR1 SGHRS and CDR2 YFSETQ. The junction had 5 bases not matched to a gene; V was cut back by 4 bases and J by 2 bases. The CDR3 is 15 residues long. TCRdb keeps only in-frame clones here, not all; method: immunoSEQ multiplex PCR. The profile shows fewer than 70,000 clones, 80% to 90% of them singletons. The chain uses TRBV5-1 and TRBJ2-2; 7 positions agree with TRBD1. This sequence was found in a female donor with multiple sclerosis, enrolled in a pregnancy study. The source was peripheral blood, collected in the first trimester of pregnancy. CDR3 nucleotides: TGCGCCAGCAGCCTCGGGACAGAAAACACCGGGGAGCTGTTTTTT. As protein: CASSLGTENTGELFF. Filled out from reference TRBV5-1 and TRBJ2-2, the complete variable domain reads KAGVTQTPRYLIKTRGQQVTLSCSPISGHRSVSWYQQTPGQGLQFLFEYFSETQRNKGNFPGRFSGRQFSNSRSEMNVSTLELGDSALYLCASSLGTENTGELFFGEGSRLTVL.